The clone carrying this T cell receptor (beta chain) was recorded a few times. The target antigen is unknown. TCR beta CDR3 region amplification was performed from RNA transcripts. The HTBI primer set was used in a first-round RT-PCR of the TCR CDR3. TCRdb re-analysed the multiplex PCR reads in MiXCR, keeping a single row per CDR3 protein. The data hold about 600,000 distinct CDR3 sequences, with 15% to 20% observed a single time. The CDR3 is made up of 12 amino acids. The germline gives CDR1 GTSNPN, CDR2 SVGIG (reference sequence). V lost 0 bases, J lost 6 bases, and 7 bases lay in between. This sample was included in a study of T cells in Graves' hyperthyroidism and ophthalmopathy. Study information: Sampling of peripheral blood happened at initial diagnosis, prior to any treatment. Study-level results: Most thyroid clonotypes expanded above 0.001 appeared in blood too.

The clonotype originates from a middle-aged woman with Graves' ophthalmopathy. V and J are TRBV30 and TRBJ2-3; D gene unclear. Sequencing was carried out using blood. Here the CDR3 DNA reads TGTGCCTGGAGTGTTGTTTCTGATACGCAGTATTTT. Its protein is CAWSVVSDTQYF.